The sequence of this TCR beta chain was determined in a study of CD8+ T cells in alopecia areata. The study, taken as a whole, reports: Relative to normal scalp, lesional scalp, especially alopecia totalis/universalis, showed higher clonality.

The V end was cut by 7 bases, the J end by 0 bases, with 4 bases between. The CDR3 runs 11 residues. CDR1 MGHDK and CDR2 SYGVNS come from the germline V gene. In each case, RNA was isolated and then reverse transcribed into cDNA as the sequencing template. TCRdb's copy holds only in-frame clones and misses some; the assay was immunoSEQ multiplex PCR. The table records over 150,000 clones, 45% to 70% of them present only once. Remarks on this clone: Its specificity is unknown.

The sequenced sample consisted of CD8+ T cells sorted from blood. This sequence originates from a human donor in good health. The chain employs TRBV25-1 and TRBJ2-7; no definite D call. DNA of the CDR3: TGTGCCAGCACCAGCTCCTACGAGCAGTACTTC. Protein: CASTSSYEQYF.